This T cell receptor (beta chain) is from a study of blood T cell repertoires in COVID-19. Overall study context: Samples of COVID-19 (acute and convalescent) were obtained from the United States, Italy and Spain.

Profiling relied on immunoSEQ multiplex PCR, and the TCRdb table lists in-frame clones only, not all of them. The sample lists about 110,000 clones, around 80% seen once, with about 4.3% in the top ten. The CDR3 consists of 15 residues. With 2 bases removed from V and 0 bases from J, the gap between germline ends came to 8 bases. Germline CDR1 reads SGHVS; CDR2 reads FNYEAQ. This clone was detected many times. The clonotype comes from a man between 65 and 80 years old with acute or convalescent COVID-19. The sequencing sample was made of peripheral blood. This chain links TRBV7-6 with TRBJ1-3, with D perhaps TRBD1 (5 bases). The CDR3 protein is CASSLTQGSGNTIYF. CDR3 in DNA: TGTGCCAGCAGCTTAACCCAGGGCTCTGGAAACACCATATATTTT.